This entry features one TCR beta chain sequence. Its antigen is unknown. The CDR3 is 15 amino acids. V was pared by 6 bases and J by 7 bases, with 22 bases between. The record originates from a study of T cell repertoires in cytomegalovirus infection. At the level of the study: Matching HLA type, along with CMV infection, was indicated by public TCR beta signatures.

Via MiXCR, TCRdb re-called the reads, giving one row per CDR3 protein. The profile covers 100,000 to 150,000 distinct CDR3 sequences, with approximately 30% appearing a single time and under 70% taken by the ten largest. The source of this sequence is a human donor in good health (CMV status not recorded). Some clones in this sample may be carry-over from other donors' samples. J is TRBJ2-7 and V is TRBV12-3 or TRBV12-4, with D unclear. The sample here was CD8+ T cells from cultured PBMCs, taken from culture after CMV antigen stimulation. In nucleotides, the CDR3 is TGTGCCAGCAGCTCCCGGTCACATGTTTTATCAGAGCAGTACTTC. Encoded protein: CASSSRSHVLSEQYF.